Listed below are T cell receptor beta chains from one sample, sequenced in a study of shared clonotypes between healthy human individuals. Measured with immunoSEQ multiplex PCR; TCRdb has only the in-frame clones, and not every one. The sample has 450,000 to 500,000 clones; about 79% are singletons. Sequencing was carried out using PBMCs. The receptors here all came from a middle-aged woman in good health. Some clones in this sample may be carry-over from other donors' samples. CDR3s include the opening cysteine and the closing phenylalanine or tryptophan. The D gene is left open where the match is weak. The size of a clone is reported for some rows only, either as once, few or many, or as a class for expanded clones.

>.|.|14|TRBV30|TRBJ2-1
TGTGCCTGGATAGCTAGTGGGTGGTACAATGAGCAGTTCTTC
CAWIASGWYNEQFF
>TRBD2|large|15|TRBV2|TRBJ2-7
TGTGCCACACCCGGGGCTAGCGGGAGGTCCTACGAGCAGTACTTC
CATPGASGRSYEQYF
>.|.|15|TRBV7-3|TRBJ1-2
TGTGCCAGCAGCACCGCCCCGGGGGCGGACTATGGCTACACCTTC
CASSTAPGADYGYTF
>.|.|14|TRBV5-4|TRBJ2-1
TGTGCCAGCAGCTTGGGTCAGGGTTACAATGAGCAGTTCTTC
CASSLGQGYNEQFF
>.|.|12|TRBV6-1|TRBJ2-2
TGTGCCAGCAGTCTGATTGGCGGGGAGCTGTTTTTT
CASSLIGGELFF
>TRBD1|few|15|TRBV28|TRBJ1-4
TGTGCCAGCAGTTGGACAGGCGGAACTAATGAAAAACTGTTTTTT
CASSWTGGTNEKLFF
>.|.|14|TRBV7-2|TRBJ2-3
TGTGCCAGCAGCCAGAGAAGGGTAGCAGATACGCAGTATTTT
CASSQRRVADTQYF
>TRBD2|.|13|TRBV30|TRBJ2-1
TGTGCCTGGAACGGAGGGAGGGCGGATGAGCAGTTCTTC
CAWNGGRADEQFF
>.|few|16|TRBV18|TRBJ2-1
TGTGCCAGCTCACCATTAGTGAGGGGGATGGATAGTGAGCAGTTCTTC
CASSPLVRGMDSEQFF
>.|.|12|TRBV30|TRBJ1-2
TGTGCCTGTAGGGACACTAACTATGGCTACACCTTC
CACRDTNYGYTF
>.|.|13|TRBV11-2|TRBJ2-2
TGTGCCAGCAGCTTGGGTCGGGCCGGGGAGCTGTTTTTT
CASSLGRAGELFF
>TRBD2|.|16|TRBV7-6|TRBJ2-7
TGTGCCAGCAGCTTCAGGGCTAGCGGGAGCGTCTACGAGCAGTACTTC
CASSFRASGSVYEQYF
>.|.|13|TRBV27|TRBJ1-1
TGTGCCAGCAGTTTATACGGAAGCACTGAAGCTTTCTTT
CASSLYGSTEAFF
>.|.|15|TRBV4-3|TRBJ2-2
TGCGCCAGCAGCCTAGCGGTATCGAACACCGGGGAGCTGTTTTTT
CASSLAVSNTGELFF
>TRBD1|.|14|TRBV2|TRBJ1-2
TGTGCCAGCAGGGCCCCGGGACAGATCTATGGCCACACCTTC
CASRAPGQIYGHTF
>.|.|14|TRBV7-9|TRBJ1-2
TGTGCCAGCAGCTTAGCGACAGTTAACTATGGCTACACCTTC
CASSLATVNYGYTF
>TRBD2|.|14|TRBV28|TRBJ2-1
TGTGCCAGCAGTTGGGCGGGAGGTCACAATGAGCAGTTCTTC
CASSWAGGHNEQFF
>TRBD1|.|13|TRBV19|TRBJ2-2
TGTGCCAGTAAGCAGGGGGCAATCGGGGAGCTGTTTTTT
CASKQGAIGELFF
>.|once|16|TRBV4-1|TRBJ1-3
TGCGCCAGCAGCTCAAGTACGTCGAGCTCTGGAAACACCATATATTTT
CASSSSTSSSGNTIYF
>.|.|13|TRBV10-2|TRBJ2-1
TGCGCCAGCAGCCCGGGACCCCAAAAGGAGCAGTTCTTC
CASSPGPQKEQFF
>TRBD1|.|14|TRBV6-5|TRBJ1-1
TGTGCCAGCAACAGAGTACAGGGGTGGACTGAAGCTTTCTTT
CASNRVQGWTEAFF
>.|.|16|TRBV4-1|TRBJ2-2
TGCGCCAGCAGCCGGGGGGGCGGGAGTGGTACCGGGGAGCTGTTTTTT
CASSRGGGSGTGELFF
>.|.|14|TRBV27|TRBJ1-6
TGTGCCAGCAGTTCAGGACCATTGGGATCACCCCTCCACTTT
CASSSGPLGSPLHF
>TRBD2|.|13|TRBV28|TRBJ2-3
TGTGCCGTCGCTAGCGGGACCACAGATACGCAGTATTTT
CAVASGTTDTQYF
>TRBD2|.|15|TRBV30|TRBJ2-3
TGTGCCTGGAGCTTTGGACTAGCGGGAGGGCTTCCGCAGTATTTT
CAWSFGLAGGLPQYF
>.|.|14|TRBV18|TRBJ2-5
TGTGCCAGCTCACTCAGCCAGGGGAAGGAGACCCAGTACTTC
CASSLSQGKETQYF
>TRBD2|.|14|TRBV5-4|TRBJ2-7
TGTGCCAGCAGCTTCTGGCGGGAGGGTCGGGAGCAGTACTTC
CASSFWREGREQYF
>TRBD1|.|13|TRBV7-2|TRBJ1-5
TGTGCCAGCAGCTTACAGGGGGCACAGCCCCAGCATTTT
CASSLQGAQPQHF